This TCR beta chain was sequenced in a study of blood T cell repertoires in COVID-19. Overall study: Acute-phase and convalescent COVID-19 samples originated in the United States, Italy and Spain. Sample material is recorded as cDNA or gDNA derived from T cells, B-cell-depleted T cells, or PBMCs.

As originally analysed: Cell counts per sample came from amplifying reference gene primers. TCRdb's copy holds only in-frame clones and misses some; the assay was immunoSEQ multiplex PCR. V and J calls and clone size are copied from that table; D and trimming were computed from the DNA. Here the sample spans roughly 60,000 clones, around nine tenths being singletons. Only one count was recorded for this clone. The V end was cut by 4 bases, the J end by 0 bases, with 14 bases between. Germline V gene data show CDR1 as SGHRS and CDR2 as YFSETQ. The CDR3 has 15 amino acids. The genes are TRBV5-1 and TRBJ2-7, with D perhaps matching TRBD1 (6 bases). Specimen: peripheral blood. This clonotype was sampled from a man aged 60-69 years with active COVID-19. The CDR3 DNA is TGCGCCAGCAGCCCGGGACACTCGAGCTCCTACGAGCAGTACTTC. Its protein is CASSPGHSSSYEQYF. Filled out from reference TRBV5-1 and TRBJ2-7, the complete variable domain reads KAGVTQTPRYLIKTRGQQVTLSCSPISGHRSVSWYQQTPGQGLQFLFEYFSETQRNKGNFPGRFSGRQFSNSRSEMNVSTLELGDSALYLCASSPGHSSSYEQYFGPGTRLTVT.